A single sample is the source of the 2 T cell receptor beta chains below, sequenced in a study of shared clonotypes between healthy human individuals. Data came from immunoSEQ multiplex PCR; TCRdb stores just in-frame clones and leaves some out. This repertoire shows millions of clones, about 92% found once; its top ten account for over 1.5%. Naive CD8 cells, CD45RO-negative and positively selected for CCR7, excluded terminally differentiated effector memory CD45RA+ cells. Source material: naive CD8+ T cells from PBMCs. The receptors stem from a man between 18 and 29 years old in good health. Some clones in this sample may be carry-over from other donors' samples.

The CDR3 spells CASSVAGTFADTQYF. The DNA for the CDR3 is TGTGCCAGCAGCGTAGCAGGGACCTTTGCAGATACGCAGTATTTT. The V and J genes are TRBV9 and TRBJ2-3; D is tentatively TRBD1 or TRBD2 (5 bases each). In germline, CDR1 is SGDLS, CDR2 YYNGEE. Trimming cost V 0 bases and J 4 bases, with 12 bases left between them. The CDR3 covers 15 residues.

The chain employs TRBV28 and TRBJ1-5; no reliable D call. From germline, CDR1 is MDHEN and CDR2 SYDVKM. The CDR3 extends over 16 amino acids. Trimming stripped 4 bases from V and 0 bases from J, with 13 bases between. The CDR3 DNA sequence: TGTGCCAGCAGTTCTAACCGCTTCAATAGCAATCAGCCCCAGCATTTT. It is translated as CASSSNRFNSNQPQHF.